A single sample gave rise to the 12 T cell receptor beta chains below, sequenced in a study of blood T cell repertoires in COVID-19. Generated by immunoSEQ multiplex PCR, the TCRdb table keeps only in-frame clones and is missing some. The table has about 270,000 clones, approximately 89% seen once; the top ten hold about 8.7%. The sequenced material came from peripheral blood. Receptors originate from a man between 35 and 55 years old with active or convalescent COVID-19.

The V and J genes are TRBV5-4 and TRBJ2-5, with a possible D match to TRBD2 (6 bases). The V and J ends lost 0 bases and 2 bases respectively, with 14 bases between them. The germline gives CDR1 SGHNT, CDR2 YYREEE (reference sequence). The CDR3 runs 16 residues. For the CDR3, the DNA is TGTGCCAGCAGCTTGGGATTTAGCGGAGGTCAAGAGACCCAGTACTTC. Translated, it gives CASSLGFSGGQETQYF.

The chain links TRBV28 to TRBJ1-5; D call uncertain. The V end lost 3 bases, the J end lost 2 bases, and 14 bases lay between the germline ends. The CDR3 runs 16 residues. Germline V gene data show CDR1 as MDHEN and CDR2 as SYDVKM. The CDR3 protein is CASSFVRPAGNQPQHF. In DNA, the CDR3 is TGTGCCAGCAGTTTTGTTCGGCCCGCGGGCAATCAGCCCCAGCATTTT.

The chain recombines TRBV4-2 with TRBJ1-2, with D perhaps matching TRBD1 (6 bases). This CDR3 comprises 16 residues. V was cut by 0 bases and J by 4 bases, with 15 bases left in between. From germline, CDR1 is LGHNA and CDR2 YNFKEQ. DNA for the CDR3: TGTGCCAGCAGCCAAGATCAGCCCAAAGGGGGCTATGGCTACACCTTC. This translates into CASSQDQPKGGYGYTF.

The V gene is TRBV7-6, the J gene TRBJ1-5, with 8 bases that match TRBD1. The CDR3 loop spans 17 amino acids. Trimming cost V 2 bases and J 1 base; bases outside gene matches: 7. Germline CDR1 reads SGHVS; CDR2 reads FNYEAQ. CDR3 amino acids: CASSLHRRTGSNQPQHF. CDR3 nucleotide sequence: TGTGCCAGCAGCTTACATCGGCGGACAGGGAGCAATCAGCCCCAGCATTTT.

The V and J genes are TRBV13 and TRBJ2-1, with D unresolved. Deletions cut 5 bases from V and 0 bases from J, with 14 bases between. Germline values: CDR1 PRHDT, CDR2 FYEKMQ (reference sequence). This CDR3 is built from 16 residues. CDR3 loop: CASSPITSSSYNEQFF. The CDR3, as DNA: TGTGCCAGCAGCCCCATAACTTCGTCCTCCTACAATGAGCAGTTCTTC.

The chain recombines TRBV29-1 with TRBJ1-2, with 8 bases fitting TRBD1. Per germline, CDR1 SQVTM and CDR2 ANQGSEA. The CDR3 has 12 residues. The V gene end was trimmed by 7 bases and the J gene end by 4 bases; junction bases not matched to a gene: 5. Written as DNA, the CDR3 is TGCAGCGCTGGGACAGGCTCCTATGGCTACACCTTC. Its protein is CSAGTGSYGYTF.

This clone was found once. The CDR3 region has the DNA TGTGCCAGCAGCTCCGCGTGGGGCCACAATGAAAAACTGTTTTTT. Amino acids: CASSSAWGHNEKLFF. V gene TRBV7-9 combines with J gene TRBJ1-4; D is perhaps TRBD1 (5 bases). V shed 4 bases and J shed 5 bases, with 14 bases lying between them. The CDR3 is 15 amino acids. Germline V gene lookup returns CDR1 SEHNR and CDR2 FQNEAQ (reference sequence).

The chain employs TRBV7-2 and TRBJ1-1; no firm D call. Germline V gene data show CDR1 as SGHTA and CDR2 as FQGNSA. The ends were cut back, 5 bases at V and 0 bases at J, with 16 bases in the middle. The CDR3 loop spans 16 amino acids. Here the CDR3 DNA reads TGTGCCAGCAGCGTATACGCGACAAGGATGAACACTGAAGCTTTCTTT. It encodes CASSVYATRMNTEAFF.

The rearrangement joins TRBV5-4 to TRBJ1-1; TRBD1 is a possible D gene (6 bases). V was shortened by 3 bases and J by 4 bases, with 10 bases between the two germline ends. This CDR3 is built from 13 residues. Germline V CDR1 and CDR2: SGHNT, YYREEE (reference sequence). The CDR3 loop is CASSWDTGTEAFF. The CDR3 bases are TGTGCCAGCAGCTGGGACACCGGCACTGAAGCTTTCTTT.

The J gene is TRBJ1-2, the V gene TRBV30, with TRBD1 matching over 7 bases. J gave up 6 bases and V 7 bases, and 14 bases lay outside the gene matches. Germline V gene data show CDR1 as GTSNPN and CDR2 as SVGIG (reference sequence). The CDR3 consists of 14 residues. The CDR3 region has the DNA TGTGCCTTACGGACAGGAGTTCGGTATGATGGCTACACCTTC. Protein: CALRTGVRYDGYTF.

In this sample, this clone turned up a few times. This chain joins TRBV9 and TRBJ1-2; 7 bases map to TRBD1. Germline V gene lookup returns CDR1 SGDLS and CDR2 YYNGEE. The trim removed 3 bases at V and 2 bases at J, leaving 16 bases unmatched. This CDR3 has 18 residues. CDR3 in DNA: TGTGCCAGCAGCGAAACCCCCGGGACAGCGAATTTCAACTATGGCTACACCTTC. Residues: CASSETPGTANFNYGYTF. Based on the CDR3 plus reference TRBV9 and TRBJ1-2, the full variable domain is DSGVTQTPKHLITATGQRVTLRCSPRSGDLSVYWYQQSLDQGLQFLIQYYNGEERAKGNILERFSAQQFPDLHSELNLSSLELGDSALYFCASSETPGTANFNYGYTFGSGTRLTVV.

The chain employs TRBV19 and TRBJ1-2; 7 bases are a match to TRBD1. V lost 4 bases and J lost 5; bases outside the gene matches: 4. Germline loops: CDR1 LNHDA, CDR2 SQIVND (reference sequence). This CDR3 is 13 amino acids long. CDR3 loop: CASSTPTGYGYTF. CDR3 nucleotide sequence: TGTGCCAGTAGTACCCCGACAGGGTATGGCTACACCTTC.